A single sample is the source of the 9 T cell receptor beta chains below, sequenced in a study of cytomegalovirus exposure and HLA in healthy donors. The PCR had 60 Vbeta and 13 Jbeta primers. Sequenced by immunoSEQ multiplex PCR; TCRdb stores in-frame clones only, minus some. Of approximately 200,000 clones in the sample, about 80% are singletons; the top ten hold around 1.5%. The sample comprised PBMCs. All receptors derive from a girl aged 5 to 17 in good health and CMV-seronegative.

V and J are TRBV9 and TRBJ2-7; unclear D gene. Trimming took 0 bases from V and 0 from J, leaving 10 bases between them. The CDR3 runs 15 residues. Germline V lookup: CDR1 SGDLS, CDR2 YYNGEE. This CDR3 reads CASSVDLVSSYEQYF. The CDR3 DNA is TGTGCCAGCAGCGTAGACCTAGTCAGCTCCTACGAGCAGTACTTC.

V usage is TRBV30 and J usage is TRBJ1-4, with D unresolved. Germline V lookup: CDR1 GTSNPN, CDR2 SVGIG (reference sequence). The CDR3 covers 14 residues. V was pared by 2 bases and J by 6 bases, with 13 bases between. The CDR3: CAWSLAGLDEKLFF. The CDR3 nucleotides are TGTGCCTGGAGTCTTGCGGGGTTGGATGAAAAACTGTTTTTT.

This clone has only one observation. The CDR3 sequence: CASSPGLFLWAFF. CDR3 bases: TGTGCCAGCTCACCCGGACTTTTTCTATGGGCTTTCTTT. J is TRBJ1-1 and V is TRBV18; unclear D gene. Germline lookup yields CDR1 KGHSH and CDR2 LQKENI. The V gene lost 3 bases and the J gene lost 11 bases, with 16 bases spanning the gap. The CDR3 spans 13 residues.

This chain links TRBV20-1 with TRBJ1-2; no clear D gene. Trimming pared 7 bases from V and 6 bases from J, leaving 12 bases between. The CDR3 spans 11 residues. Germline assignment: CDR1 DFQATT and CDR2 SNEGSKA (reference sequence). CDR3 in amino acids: CSDKMGDGYTF. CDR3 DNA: TGCAGTGACAAGATGGGAGATGGCTACACCTTC.

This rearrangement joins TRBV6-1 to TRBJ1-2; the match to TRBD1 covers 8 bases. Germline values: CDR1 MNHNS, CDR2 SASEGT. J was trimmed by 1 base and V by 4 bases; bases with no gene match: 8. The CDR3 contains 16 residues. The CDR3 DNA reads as TGTGCCAGCAGTGGAGCCGGGACAGGCATTAACTATGGCTACACCTTC. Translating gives CASSGAGTGINYGYTF.

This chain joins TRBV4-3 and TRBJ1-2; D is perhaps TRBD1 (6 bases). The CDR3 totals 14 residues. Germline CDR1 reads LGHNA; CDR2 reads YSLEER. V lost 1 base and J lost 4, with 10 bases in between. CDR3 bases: TGCGCCAGCAGCCAAGCCGTCAGGGGCTATGGCTACACCTTC. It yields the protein CASSQAVRGYGYTF.

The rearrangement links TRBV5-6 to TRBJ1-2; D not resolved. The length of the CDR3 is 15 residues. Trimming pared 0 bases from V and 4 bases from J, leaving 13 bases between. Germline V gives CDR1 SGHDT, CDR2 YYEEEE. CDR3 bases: TGTGCCAGCAGCTTGGAAGGTGGGCATTCCTATGGCTACACCTTC. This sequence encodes CASSLEGGHSYGYTF.

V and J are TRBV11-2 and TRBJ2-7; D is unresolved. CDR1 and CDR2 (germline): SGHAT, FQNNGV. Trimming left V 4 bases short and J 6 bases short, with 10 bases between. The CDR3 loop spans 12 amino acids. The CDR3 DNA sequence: TGTGCCAGCAGCTCCCCGCCAGGCGAGCAGTACTTC. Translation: CASSSPPGEQYF.

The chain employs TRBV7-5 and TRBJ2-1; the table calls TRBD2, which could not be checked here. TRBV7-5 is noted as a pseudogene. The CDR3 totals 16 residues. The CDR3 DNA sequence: TGTGCCAGAAGCAAAACGCGGGCCAAGCGGTGGAATGAGCAGTTCTTC. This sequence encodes CARSKTRAKRWNEQFF.